This TCR beta chain was found in a study of CD8 T cells in ankylosing spondylitis. Overall study findings and caveats: CD8+ cells made up the disease-linked clones, which were relatively rare in peripheral blood. A motif in TCR beta, a set of under 10 highly homologous variants, appeared characteristic of ankylosing spondylitis blood.

Quantitative molecular-barcoded 5'-RACE generated the TCR beta libraries. Using its own MiXCR run on the 5' RACE reads, TCRdb lists one record per CDR3 protein. The sample holds about 150,000 distinct CDR3 sequences; roughly 30% are singletons and the top ten take approximately 5.9%. As concerns this clonotype: Its antigen is still unknown.

The sequence was collected from a male donor with ankylosing spondylitis. The sample comprised synovial fluid, either unsorted or a sorted T cell fraction (not recorded which).

The CDR3 here is CSAGPGLNSYNEQFF. DNA of the CDR3: TGCAGTGCTGGGCCGGGACTTAACTCCTACAATGAGCAGTTCTTC. V gene TRBV20-1 combines with J gene TRBJ2-1, with D possibly being TRBD2 (6 bases). The CDR3 extends over 15 amino acids. The V gene's germline CDR1 is DFQATT and CDR2 SNEGSKA (reference sequence). V dropped 5 bases and J dropped 0 bases, with 14 bases sitting between them.